This entry concerns a single T cell receptor (beta chain). Its antigen remains unidentified. This sample is part of a study of radiotherapy plus CTLA-4 blockade in lung cancer. Study-level findings and limits: Early clone dynamics of blood T cells, plus interferon-beta, reportedly predicted response best.

The protocol was immunoSEQ multiplex PCR, while the TCRdb copy is restricted to in-frame clones and leaves out a portion. The table lists around 72,000 clones, 78% of them singletons. Between the trimmed V and J ends, which lost 3 bases and 8 bases, there was a span of 14 bases. The CDR3 consists of 14 residues. CDR1 is WSHSY and CDR2 is SAAADI in the germline V gene. The sequence derives from a human donor with non-small cell lung cancer who had a complete response to radiotherapy plus ipilimumab. J is TRBJ2-1 and V is TRBV10-2; D perhaps matches TRBD2 (5 bases). This material consisted of peripheral blood, taken from a patient treated with radiotherapy plus ipilimumab. CDR3 residues: CASSDTRATDEQFF. The DNA of the CDR3 is TGCGCCAGCAGTGACACTAGAGCGACGGATGAGCAGTTCTTC.